One and the same sample provided the 23 T cell receptor beta chains below, sequenced in a study of TIL therapy for anti-PD-1-resistant metastatic lung cancer. Time point meaning: pre-treatment sample, taken before nivolumab and TIL therapy. Sequencing used immunoSEQ v3. The data were produced by immunoSEQ multiplex PCR, yet TCRdb's version contains in-frame clones alone and is incomplete. The sample yields roughly 11,000 clones, about 80% seen once. This material consisted of blood, taken at baseline. The receptors were sampled from a person between 25 and 80 years old with non-small cell lung cancer.

This clone appeared a single time. V usage is TRBV5-1 and J usage is TRBJ2-3; no clear D gene. This CDR3 is built from 13 residues. The V gene lost 9 bases and the J gene lost 0 bases, with 11 bases spanning the gap. Germline V gene data show CDR1 as SGHRS and CDR2 as YFSETQ. CDR3 coding DNA: TGCGCCACCAGGAAAGATAGCACAGATACGCAGTATTTT. Encoded protein: CATRKDSTDTQYF. Supplemented by reference TRBV5-1 and TRBJ2-3, the full variable domain reads KAGVTQTPRYLIKTRGQQVTLSCSPISGHRSVSWYQQTPGQGLQFLFEYFSETQRNKGNFPGRFSGRQFSNSRSEMNVSTLELGDSALYLCATRKDSTDTQYFGPGTRLTVL.

The rearrangement links TRBV5-5 to TRBJ2-5; possibly TRBD2 for D (5 bases). Per the germline V gene, CDR1 is SGHKS and CDR2 is YYEKEE (reference sequence). With 2 bases removed from V and 2 bases from J, the gap between germline ends came to 10 bases. The CDR3 runs to 14 residues. The CDR3, as DNA: TGTGCCAGCAGCTTCCAACTAGAACAAGAGACCCAGTACTTC. It codes for CASSFQLEQETQYF. Variable domain in full (rest from reference TRBV5-5 and TRBJ2-5): DAGVTQSPTHLIKTRGQQVTLRCSPISGHKSVSWYQQVLGQGPQFIFQYYEKEERGRGNFPDRFSARQFPNYSSELNVNALLLGDSALYLCASSFQLEQETQYFGPGTRLLVL.

CDR3 sequence: CASSFRQALAGGANVLTF. The CDR3 DNA is TGTGCCAGCAGCTTCCGACAGGCGCTAGCAGGAGGGGCCAACGTCCTGACTTTC. V gene TRBV12-1 combines with J gene TRBJ2-6; the D call TRBD1 from the table was never checked on the DNA. TRBV12-1 is labeled a pseudogene. The CDR3 is made up of 18 amino acids.

The chain links TRBV4-1 to TRBJ1-5, with D perhaps matching TRBD1 (5 bases). CDR1 MGHRA and CDR2 YSYEKL come from the germline V gene. The CDR3 consists of 12 residues. V lost 3 bases and J 15 bases, leaving 15 bases between the germline ends. The CDR3 DNA follows: TGCGCCAGCAGCCATCCCGGGGGTCTTAGGCATTTT. It specifies CASSHPGGLRHF.

This chain uses TRBV2 with TRBJ1-1; D might be TRBD1 (5 bases). V lost 6 bases and J lost 1, with 12 bases in between. The CDR3 is made up of 14 amino acids. Germline assignment: CDR1 SNHLY and CDR2 FYNNEI. The DNA of the CDR3 is TGTGCCAGCAGAGAGCCCGGGGGGAACACTGAAGCTTTCTTT. As protein: CASREPGGNTEAFF.

The chain couples TRBV18 to TRBJ2-1; TRBD2 aligns across 7 bases. The junction had 12 bases not matched to a gene; V was cut back by 6 bases and J by 4 bases. Germline lookup yields CDR1 KGHSH and CDR2 LQKENI. This CDR3 has 16 residues. CDR3 in amino acids: CASSGGAGDHYNEQFF. The DNA of the CDR3 is TGTGCCAGCTCCGGCGGGGCGGGAGATCATTACAATGAGCAGTTCTTC.

The gene calls are TRBV11-3 and TRBJ2-3; D is unresolved. Per germline, CDR1 SGHNT and CDR2 YENEEA. The ends were cut back, 5 bases at V and 6 bases at J, with 9 bases in the middle. This CDR3 contains 12 residues. The chain's CDR3 is CASSAGPDTQYF. Here the CDR3 DNA reads TGTGCCAGCAGCGCCGGTCCGGATACGCAGTATTTT.

The gene calls are TRBV27 and TRBJ2-5; TRBD2 is a possible D gene (6 bases). V gave up 1 base and J gave up 4 bases, with 7 bases separating them. This CDR3 contains 13 residues. Germline CDR1 is MNHEY and CDR2 is SMNVEV (reference sequence). The CDR3 loop is CASSLYGGETQYF. The DNA of the CDR3 is TGTGCCAGCAGTTTATACGGGGGAGAGACCCAGTACTTC.

The chain uses TRBV7-9 and TRBJ2-1, with D possibly TRBD1 on 5 matching bases. Trimming pared 4 bases from V and 9 bases from J, leaving 10 bases between. CDR1 and CDR2 (germline): SEHNR, FQNEAQ (reference sequence). CDR3 length equals 12 residues. Here the CDR3 DNA reads TGTGCCAGCAGCTCGCAGGGTCGTGAGCAGTTCTTC. It specifies CASSSQGREQFF.

This chain links TRBV14 with TRBJ2-7; D not certain. The CDR3 sequence is 17 residues long. With 5 bases removed from V and 3 bases from J, the gap between germline ends came to 23 bases. Germline CDR1 reads SGHDN; CDR2 reads FVKESK. CDR3 loop: CASSSRANLRYYYEQYF. The CDR3 region has the DNA TGTGCCAGCAGCAGTAGGGCCAATCTCAGATATTACTACGAGCAGTACTTC.

V usage is TRBV11-2 and J usage is TRBJ2-3, with 7 bases aligning to TRBD1. Germline V gene data show CDR1 as SGHAT and CDR2 as FQNNGV. This CDR3 spans 18 amino acids. The J segment lost 2 bases and the V segment lost 2 bases, leaving 13 bases of the junction unmatched. As DNA, the CDR3 is TGTGCCAGCAGCTTACAGCCTTTCCCGGGACAGATCACAGATACGCAGTATTTT. This gives the protein CASSLQPFPGQITDTQYF. The variable domain in full, with the rest retrieved from reference TRBV11-2 and TRBJ2-3, is EAGVAQSPRYKIIEKRQSVAFWCNPISGHATLYWYQQILGQGPKLLIQFQNNGVVDDSQLPKDRFSAERLKGVDSTLKIQPAKLEDSAVYLCASSLQPFPGQITDTQYFGPGTRLTVL.

This clone was picked up a small number of times. J is TRBJ2-7 and V is TRBV27; D perhaps matches TRBD2 (6 bases). V was cut by 6 bases and J by 3 bases, with 24 bases left in between. The CDR3 covers 17 residues. Germline loops: CDR1 MNHEY, CDR2 SMNVEV (reference sequence). CDR3 region: CASSPDYRRARHYEQYF. CDR3 in DNA: TGTGCCAGCAGCCCGGACTACAGGCGTGCGAGGCACTACGAGCAGTACTTC.

The chain uses TRBV6-5 and TRBJ2-3; D not certain. This CDR3 comprises 14 residues. Germline V CDR1 and CDR2: MNHEY, SVGAGI. Trimming pared 6 bases from V and 2 bases from J, leaving 12 bases between. DNA of the CDR3: TGTGCCAGCAGCGCCGGGTCCCCCACAGATACGCAGTATTTT. Translating gives CASSAGSPTDTQYF.

The CDR3 DNA reads as TGTGCCAGTCAAGAGTTAACAAGCTCCTACGAGCAGTACTTC. Translation gives CASQELTSSYEQYF. This chain uses TRBV2 with TRBJ2-7; D call uncertain. The CDR3 sequence is 14 residues long. Deletions cut 9 bases from V and 0 bases from J, with 15 bases between. Germline loops: CDR1 SNHLY, CDR2 FYNNEI.

This chain connects TRBV21-1 to TRBJ2-5; TRBD2 is the table's D call and was not checked against the DNA. TRBV21-1 is termed a pseudogene. The CDR3 is 17 residues long. In DNA, the CDR3 is TGTGCCAGCAGCAAAGCCGGAACTAGCGGGAGGGGGGAGACCCAGTACTTC. It codes for CASSKAGTSGRGETQYF.

The chain couples TRBV29-1 to TRBJ2-6; D is ambiguous. The CDR3 has 13 amino acids. Germline V gives CDR1 SQVTM, CDR2 ANQGSEA. With 4 bases removed from V and 0 bases from J, the gap between germline ends came to 4 bases. The CDR3 loop reads CSVGLSGANVLTF. DNA for the CDR3: TGCAGCGTTGGCCTCTCTGGGGCCAACGTCCTGACTTTC.

The chain uses TRBV27 and TRBJ1-1; D is possibly TRBD1 (5 bases). V lost 6 bases and J 0 bases, leaving 14 bases between the germline ends. The CDR3 spans 15 residues. CDR1 and CDR2 (germline): MNHEY, SMNVEV (reference sequence). The CDR3 DNA follows: TGTGCCAGCAGACATGCCAGGGACCTGAACACTGAAGCTTTCTTT. Protein product: CASRHARDLNTEAFF.

DNA of the CDR3: TGTGCCAGCAGCTTCTCTAGCGGGAGGAGCACAGATACGCAGTATTTT. This sequence encodes CASSFSSGRSTDTQYF. V and J are TRBV11-2 and TRBJ2-3; 11 nucleotides align to TRBD2. The CDR3 runs 16 residues. V was clipped by 3 bases and J by 0 bases; unmatched bases: 2. The germline V gene has CDR1 SGHAT and CDR2 FQNNGV.

This rearrangement joins TRBV11-2 to TRBJ1-2, with D unclear. This CDR3 is 13 amino acids long. Trimming stripped 0 bases from V and 7 bases from J, with 9 bases between. Germline-derived CDR1 and CDR2 are SGHAT and FQNNGV. In DNA, the CDR3 is TGTGCCAGCAGCTTAGAAGGATCGGCTGGCTACACCTTC. Translating gives CASSLEGSAGYTF.

The chain joins TRBV6-5 to TRBJ1-2; perhaps TRBD1 as D (5 bases). V gave up 4 bases and J gave up 7 bases, with 16 bases separating them. The CDR3 extends over 14 amino acids. The V gene's germline CDR1 is MNHEY and CDR2 SVGAGI. This chain's CDR3 is CASSLGTFFSGYTF. The DNA for the CDR3 is TGTGCCAGCAGTTTGGGGACCTTCTTCTCTGGCTACACCTTC.

This chain joins TRBV4-2 and TRBJ2-3, with 10 bases lining up with TRBD2. After removal of 4 bases from V and 3 bases from J, the junction contained 4 bases not matched to a gene. The V gene's germline CDR1 is LGHNA and CDR2 YNFKEQ. The CDR3 is 15 residues long. The CDR3 DNA follows: TGTGCCAGCAGCCCCGGGACTAGCGATACAGATACGCAGTATTTT. Protein: CASSPGTSDTDTQYF.

The chain links TRBV5-1 to TRBJ2-7, with TRBD2 matching over 9 bases. The trim removed 5 bases at V and 2 bases at J, leaving 8 bases unmatched. Per the germline V gene, CDR1 is SGHRS and CDR2 is YFSETQ. CDR3 length: 15 residues. The CDR3 protein is CASRPRVAGAYEQYF. Written as DNA, the CDR3 is TGCGCCAGCAGGCCCAGGGTAGCGGGGGCCTACGAGCAGTACTTC.

V gene TRBV5-6 combines with J gene TRBJ1-6, with no clear D. V lost 2 bases and J lost 5, with 14 bases in between. CDR1 is SGHDT, CDR2 YYEEEE, per germline. The CDR3 extends over 16 amino acids. The CDR3, as DNA: TGTGCCAGCAGCTTAACCGGGAGAGCCGATAATTCACCCCTCCACTTT. Protein product: CASSLTGRADNSPLHF.